The rows below give T cell receptor beta chains drawn from one sample of a study of CD8 T cells in ankylosing spondylitis. TCRdb redid the calling of the 5' RACE reads with MiXCR, one entry per CDR3 protein. The repertoire has 200,000 to 250,000 distinct CDR3 sequences, about 16% of them found once; the top ten carry under 55%. Sequences were obtained from blood, either unsorted or a sorted T cell fraction (not recorded which). Receptor source: a male donor with ankylosing spondylitis. CDR3s include the opening cysteine and the closing phenylalanine or tryptophan. The D gene is left open where the match is weak. Clone size is stated in some rows and not others, as once, few, many or a class when expanded.

-	-	TRBV5-1	TRBJ1-1	CASSFNRDLISEAFF	TGCGCCAGCAGCTTTAACCGGGACCTTATCTCTGAAGCTTTCTTT
few	TRBD1	TRBV29-1	TRBJ2-2	CSVEQGSTGELFF	TGCAGCGTCGAACAGGGGAGCACCGGGGAGCTGTTTTTT
-	TRBD2	TRBV20-1	TRBJ2-5	CSARRTSGSLYQETQYF	TGCAGTGCTAGGAGGACTAGCGGGAGCCTGTACCAAGAGACCCAGTACTTC
-	TRBD2	TRBV6-1	TRBJ2-7	CASSGTTIVTGWEQYF	TGTGCCAGCAGCGGGACTACAATTGTTACCGGGTGGGAGCAGTACTTC
many	-	TRBV29-1	TRBJ2-1	CSVVKSSYNEQFF	TGCAGCGTTGTTAAGAGCTCCTACAATGAGCAGTTCTTC
few	TRBD2	TRBV3-1	TRBJ2-5	CASSQGLNRDYEQETQYF	TGTGCCAGCAGCCAAGGCCTCAACCGGGACTACGAACAAGAGACCCAGTACTTC
-	TRBD1	TRBV11-2	TRBJ1-1	CASSLDSADRVTEAFF	TGTGCCAGCAGCTTAGATTCTGCGGACAGGGTCACTGAAGCTTTCTTT
-	-	TRBV7-9	TRBJ1-6	CASSFYPGRSPLHF	TGTGCCAGCAGCTTCTATCCAGGGCGCTCACCCCTCCACTTT
few	-	TRBV25-1	TRBJ2-3	CASSEFVTDTQYF	TGTGCCAGCAGTGAATTTGTCACAGATACGCAGTATTTT
few	TRBD1	TRBV7-9	TRBJ2-5	CASSTWTGPSQETQYF	TGTGCCAGCAGCACCTGGACAGGACCTTCCCAAGAGACCCAGTACTTC
-	-	TRBV19	TRBJ2-1	CASMSWEHPYNEQFF	TGTGCCAGTATGTCATGGGAGCACCCCTACAATGAGCAGTTCTTC
-	TRBD1	TRBV9	TRBJ2-1	CASTSGQGDNEQFF	TGTGCCAGCACGTCAGGACAGGGAGACAATGAGCAGTTCTTC
-	-	TRBV7-3	TRBJ2-2	CASNAGTLNTGELFF	TGTGCCAGCAACGCCGGGACACTGAACACCGGGGAGCTGTTTTTT
-	TRBD2	TRBV20-1	TRBJ2-1	CSAFYTSGRANEQFF	TGCAGTGCATTCTACACTAGCGGGAGGGCGAATGAGCAGTTCTTC
-	-	TRBV4-1	TRBJ1-2	CASSPQRSQPNYGYTF	TGCGCCAGCAGCCCCCAAAGGAGCCAGCCTAACTATGGCTACACCTTC